In this sample, the clone carrying this TCR beta chain turned up a few times. Its target is unknown. The V gene end was trimmed by 4 bases and the J gene end by 2 bases; junction bases not matched to a gene: 9. Per the germline V gene, CDR1 is KGHDR and CDR2 is SFDVKD. This CDR3 comprises 18 residues. The data are from a study of CD8 T cells in ankylosing spondylitis. In making TCR beta libraries, quantitative 5'-RACE with molecular barcodes was used. TCRdb ran MiXCR on the 5' RACE reads and lists one entry per CDR3 protein. The repertoire consists of hundreds of thousands of distinct CDR3 sequences, with approximately 10% occurring once and the leading ten covering approximately 0.46%. Overall study findings and caveats: Reported data indicate significant enrichment of disease-linked clones within matched ankylosing spondylitis synovial fluid. Disease-associated clonotypes exhibited CD8+ identity and were relatively infrequent in peripheral blood. Some of the motif variants had earlier been found in reactive arthritis patients' fluid and blood. Seven or eight highly homologous variants formed a TCR beta motif that appeared characteristic of ankylosing spondylitis blood.

The TCR originated in a male donor with ankylosing spondylitis. The sample taken for sequencing was blood, either unsorted or a sorted T cell fraction (not recorded which). The V gene is TRBV24-1, the J gene TRBJ2-2; 10 nucleotides line up with TRBD2. The CDR3 protein is CATSDSSGTSANTGELFF. The CDR3 coding sequence is TGTGCCACCAGTGACTCTTCCGGGACTAGCGCCAACACCGGGGAGCTGTTTTTT.